In this sample, the clone carrying this T cell receptor (beta chain) turned up many times. Patients chosen for sequencing had shown CD8+CD57+ cell expansion by flow cytometry. The germline V gene encodes CDR1 MNHEY and CDR2 SVGAGI. There are 18 residues in the CDR3. Trimming took off 0 bases at V and 2 bases at J, with 20 bases between the two ends. TCR beta VDJ combinations and CDR3 sequences were profiled from genomic DNA. Via MiXCR, TCRdb re-called the reads, giving one row per CDR3 protein. The sample shows 180,000 or so distinct CDR3 sequences, around 48% of them seen only once. This specimen belongs to a study of CD8+CD57+ T cells in acquired aplastic anemia. As for the study in general: DNA recovered from sorted CD4+ and CD8+ cells had a mean of approximately 3.4 ug.

The J gene is TRBJ2-7, the V gene TRBV6-5; possible D gene TRBD2, 6 bases. This clonotype originated in a human donor with aplastic anemia. The sample comprised sorted CD4+, CD8+, or CD8+CD57+ T cells (not recorded which) from PBMCs. In nucleotides, the CDR3 is TGTGCCAGCAGTTACTCGGCGGCGGGGCCGATGGCGCCCTACGAGCAGTACTTC. Translation gives CASSYSAAGPMAPYEQYF.